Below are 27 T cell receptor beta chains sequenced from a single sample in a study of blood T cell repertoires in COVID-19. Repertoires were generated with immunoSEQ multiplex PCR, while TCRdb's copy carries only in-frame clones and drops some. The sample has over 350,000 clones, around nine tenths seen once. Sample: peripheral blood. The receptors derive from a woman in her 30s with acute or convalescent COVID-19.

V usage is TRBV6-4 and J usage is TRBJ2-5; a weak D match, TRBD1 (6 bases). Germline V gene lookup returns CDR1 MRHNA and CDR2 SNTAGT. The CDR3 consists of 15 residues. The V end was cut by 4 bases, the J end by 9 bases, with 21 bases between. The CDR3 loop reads CASSGRSGHPRAQYF. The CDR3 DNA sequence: TGTGCCAGCAGTGGTCGATCGGGACACCCTAGGGCCCAGTACTTC.

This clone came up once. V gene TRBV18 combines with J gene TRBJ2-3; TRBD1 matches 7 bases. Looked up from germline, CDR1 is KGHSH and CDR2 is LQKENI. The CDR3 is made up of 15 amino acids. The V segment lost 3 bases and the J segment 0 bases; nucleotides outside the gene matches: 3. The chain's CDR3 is CASSPRQGSTDTQYF. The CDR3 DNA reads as TGTGCCAGCTCACCGAGACAGGGTAGCACAGATACGCAGTATTTT.

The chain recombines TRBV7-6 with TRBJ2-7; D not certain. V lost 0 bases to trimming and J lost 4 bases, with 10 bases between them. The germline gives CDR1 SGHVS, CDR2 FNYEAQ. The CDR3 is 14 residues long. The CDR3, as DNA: TGTGCCAGCAGCTTAGCGGGCAGTCCTTACGAGCAGTACTTC. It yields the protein CASSLAGSPYEQYF.

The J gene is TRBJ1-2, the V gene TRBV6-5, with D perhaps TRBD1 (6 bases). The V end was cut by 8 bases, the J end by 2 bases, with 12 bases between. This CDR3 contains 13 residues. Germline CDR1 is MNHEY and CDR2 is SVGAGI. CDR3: CASGEQGNYGYTF. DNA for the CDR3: TGTGCCAGCGGCGAACAGGGAAACTATGGCTACACCTTC.

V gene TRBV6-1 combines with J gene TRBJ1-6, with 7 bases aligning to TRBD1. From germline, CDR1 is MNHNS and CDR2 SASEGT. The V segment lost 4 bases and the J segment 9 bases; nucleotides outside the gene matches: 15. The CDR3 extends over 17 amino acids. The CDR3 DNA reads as TGTGCCAGCAGTGGACCGACAGGGTGGGCTGTATTTTCACCCCTCCACTTT. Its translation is CASSGPTGWAVFSPLHF.

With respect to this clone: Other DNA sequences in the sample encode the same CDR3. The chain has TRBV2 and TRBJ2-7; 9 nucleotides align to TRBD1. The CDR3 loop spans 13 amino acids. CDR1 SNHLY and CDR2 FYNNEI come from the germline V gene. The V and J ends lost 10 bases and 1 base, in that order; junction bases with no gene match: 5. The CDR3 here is CAIGQGSSYEQYF. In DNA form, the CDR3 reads TGTGCCATCGGACAGGGGTCTTCCTACGAGCAGTACTTC.

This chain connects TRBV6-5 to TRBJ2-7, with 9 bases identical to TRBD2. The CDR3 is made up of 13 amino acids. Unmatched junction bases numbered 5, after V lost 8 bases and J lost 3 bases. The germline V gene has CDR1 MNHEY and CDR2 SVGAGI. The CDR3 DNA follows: TGTGCCAGCTCGTCTAGCGGGGTCTACGAGCAGTACTTC. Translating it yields CASSSSGVYEQYF.

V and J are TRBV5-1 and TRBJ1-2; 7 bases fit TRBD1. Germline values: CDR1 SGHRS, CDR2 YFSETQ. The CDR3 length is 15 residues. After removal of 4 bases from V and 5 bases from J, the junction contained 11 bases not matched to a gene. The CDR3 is CASSPIGPGQYGYTF. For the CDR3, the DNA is TGCGCCAGCAGCCCAATAGGTCCGGGACAGTATGGCTACACCTTC.

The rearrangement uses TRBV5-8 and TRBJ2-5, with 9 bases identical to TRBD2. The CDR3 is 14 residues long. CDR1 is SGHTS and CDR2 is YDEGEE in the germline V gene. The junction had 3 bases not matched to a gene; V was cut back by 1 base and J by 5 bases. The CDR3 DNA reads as TGTGCCAGCAGCTTGCCAGCGGGGGGTGAGACCCAGTACTTC. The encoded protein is CASSLPAGGETQYF.

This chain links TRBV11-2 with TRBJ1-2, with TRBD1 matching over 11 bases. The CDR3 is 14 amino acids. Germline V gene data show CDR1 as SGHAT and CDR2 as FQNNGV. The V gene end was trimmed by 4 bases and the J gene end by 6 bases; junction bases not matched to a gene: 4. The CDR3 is CASSWGQGVDGYTF. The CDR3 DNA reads TGTGCCAGCAGCTGGGGACAGGGGGTTGATGGCTACACCTTC.

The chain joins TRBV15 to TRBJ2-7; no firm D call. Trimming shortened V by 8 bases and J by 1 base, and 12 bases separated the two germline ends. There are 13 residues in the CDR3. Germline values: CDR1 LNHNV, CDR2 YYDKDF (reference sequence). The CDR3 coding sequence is TGTGCCACCCGTTTCTCGACTTCCTACGAGCAGTACTTC. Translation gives CATRFSTSYEQYF.

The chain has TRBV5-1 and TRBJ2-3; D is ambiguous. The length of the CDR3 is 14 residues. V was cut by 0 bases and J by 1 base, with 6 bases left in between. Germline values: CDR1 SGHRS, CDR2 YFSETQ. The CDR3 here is CASSLAGRTDTQYF. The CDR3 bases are TGCGCCAGCAGCTTGGCTGGGCGCACAGATACGCAGTATTTT.

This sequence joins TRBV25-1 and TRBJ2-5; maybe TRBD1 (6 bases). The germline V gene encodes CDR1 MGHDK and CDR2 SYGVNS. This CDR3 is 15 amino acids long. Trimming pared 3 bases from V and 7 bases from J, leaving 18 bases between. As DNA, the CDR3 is TGTGCCAGCAGTGAGGCGGAAGGGGGTTTAAGGACCCAGTACTTC. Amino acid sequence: CASSEAEGGLRTQYF.

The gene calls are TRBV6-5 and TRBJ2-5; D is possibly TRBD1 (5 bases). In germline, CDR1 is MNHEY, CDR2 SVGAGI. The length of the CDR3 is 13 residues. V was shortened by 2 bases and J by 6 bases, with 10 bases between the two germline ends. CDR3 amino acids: CASSYGASQTQYF. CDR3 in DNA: TGTGCCAGCAGTTACGGGGCCAGCCAGACCCAGTACTTC.

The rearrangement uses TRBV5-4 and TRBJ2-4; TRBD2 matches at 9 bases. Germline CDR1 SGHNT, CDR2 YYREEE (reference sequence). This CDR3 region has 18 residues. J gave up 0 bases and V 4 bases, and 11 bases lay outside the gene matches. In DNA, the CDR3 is TGTGCCAGCAGCCCCGGGAGCGGGGGGAGGGTAGCCAAAAACATTCAGTACTTC. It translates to CASSPGSGGRVAKNIQYF.

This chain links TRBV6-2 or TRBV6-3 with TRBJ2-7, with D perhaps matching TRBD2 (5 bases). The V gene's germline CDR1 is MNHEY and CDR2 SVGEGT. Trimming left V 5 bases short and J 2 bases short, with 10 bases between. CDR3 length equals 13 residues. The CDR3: CASSMSGPYEQYF. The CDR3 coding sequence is TGTGCCAGCAGTATGAGCGGCCCCTACGAGCAGTACTTC.

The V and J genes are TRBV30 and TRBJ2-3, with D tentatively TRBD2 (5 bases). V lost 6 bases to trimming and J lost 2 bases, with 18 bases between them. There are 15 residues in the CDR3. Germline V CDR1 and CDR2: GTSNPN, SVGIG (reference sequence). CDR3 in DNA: TGTGCCTGTGGGATCAGCCGGAGGTTCACAGATACGCAGTATTTT. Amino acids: CACGISRRFTDTQYF.

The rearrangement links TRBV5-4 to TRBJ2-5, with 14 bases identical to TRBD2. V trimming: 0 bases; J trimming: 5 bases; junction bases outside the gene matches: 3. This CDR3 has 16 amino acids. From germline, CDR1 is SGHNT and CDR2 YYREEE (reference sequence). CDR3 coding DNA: TGTGCCAGCAGCTTGGGGACTAGCGGGGGGTTGGAGACCCAGTACTTC. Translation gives CASSLGTSGGLETQYF.

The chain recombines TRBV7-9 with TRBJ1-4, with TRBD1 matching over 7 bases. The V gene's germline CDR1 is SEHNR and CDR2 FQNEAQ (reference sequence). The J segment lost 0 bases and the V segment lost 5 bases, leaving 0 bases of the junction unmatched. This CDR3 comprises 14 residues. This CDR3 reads CASSGQATNEKLFF. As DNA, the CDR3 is TGTGCCAGCAGCGGACAGGCAACTAATGAAAAACTGTTTTTT.

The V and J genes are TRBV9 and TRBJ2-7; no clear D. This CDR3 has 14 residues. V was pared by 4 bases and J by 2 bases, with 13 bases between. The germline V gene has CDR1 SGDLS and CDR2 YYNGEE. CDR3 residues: CASSPLTTAYEQYF. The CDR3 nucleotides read TGTGCCAGCAGCCCCCTGACAACGGCCTACGAGCAGTACTTC.

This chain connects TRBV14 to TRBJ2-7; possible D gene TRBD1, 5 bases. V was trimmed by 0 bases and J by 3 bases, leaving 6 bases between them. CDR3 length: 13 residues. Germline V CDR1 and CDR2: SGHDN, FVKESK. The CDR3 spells CASSQDRDYEQYF. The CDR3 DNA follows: TGTGCCAGCAGCCAAGACAGGGACTACGAGCAGTACTTC.

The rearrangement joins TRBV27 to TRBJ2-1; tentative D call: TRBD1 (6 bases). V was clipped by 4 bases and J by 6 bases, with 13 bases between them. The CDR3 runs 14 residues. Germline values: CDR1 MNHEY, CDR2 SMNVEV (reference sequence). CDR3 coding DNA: TGTGCCAGCAGTTCCTCGGACAGATCCAATGAGCAGTTCTTC. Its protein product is CASSSSDRSNEQFF.

CDR3 residues: CASSSGGAHSPLHF. For the CDR3, the DNA is TGTGCCAGCTCATCGGGGGGGGCCCATTCACCCCTCCACTTT. The rearrangement uses TRBV18 and TRBJ1-6, with D possibly matching TRBD1 (6 bases). With 5 bases removed from V and 8 bases from J, the gap between germline ends came to 13 bases. Germline CDR1 is KGHSH and CDR2 is LQKENI. This CDR3 region has 14 residues.

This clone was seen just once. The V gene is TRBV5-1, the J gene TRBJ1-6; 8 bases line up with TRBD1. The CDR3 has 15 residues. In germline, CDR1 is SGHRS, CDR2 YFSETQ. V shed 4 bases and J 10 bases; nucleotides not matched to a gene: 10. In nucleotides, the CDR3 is TGCGCCAGCAGCCAGACAGGGGTGAAGGACTCACCCCTCCACTTT. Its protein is CASSQTGVKDSPLHF.

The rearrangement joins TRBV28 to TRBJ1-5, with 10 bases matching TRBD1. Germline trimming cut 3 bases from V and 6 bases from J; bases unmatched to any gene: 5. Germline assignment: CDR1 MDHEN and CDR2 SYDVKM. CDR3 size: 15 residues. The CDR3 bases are TGTGCCAGCAGTTTTGGACAGGGGGTTACTCAGCCCCAGCATTTT. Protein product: CASSFGQGVTQPQHF.

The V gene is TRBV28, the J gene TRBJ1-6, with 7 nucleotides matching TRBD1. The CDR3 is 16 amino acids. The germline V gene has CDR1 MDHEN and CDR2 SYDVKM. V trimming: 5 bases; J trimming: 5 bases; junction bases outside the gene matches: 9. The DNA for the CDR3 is TGTGCCAGCAGTCGCGACCGGGACAGCAATAATTCACCCCTCCACTTT. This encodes CASSRDRDSNNSPLHF.

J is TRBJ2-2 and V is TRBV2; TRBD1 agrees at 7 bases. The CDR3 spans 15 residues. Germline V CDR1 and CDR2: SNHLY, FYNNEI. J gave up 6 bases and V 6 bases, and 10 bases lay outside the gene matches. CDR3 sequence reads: CASRGTVLGSGELFF. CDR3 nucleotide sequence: TGTGCCAGCAGGGGGACAGTTCTAGGGTCCGGGGAGCTGTTTTTT.